Listed below are T cell receptor beta chains from one sample, sequenced in a study of CD8 T cells in Susac syndrome. TCRdb reprocessed the immunoSEQ multiplex PCR reads via MiXCR and lists one record per CDR3 protein. In the table there are roughly 150,000 distinct CDR3 sequences, over 85% of which are singletons. What was sequenced was CD4+ T cells from PBMCs. Source of these receptors: a human donor in good health. The CDR3 runs from the conserved cysteine through the conserved F or W. The D gene is left open where the match is weak. Expanded clones are given a class, and other clones once, few, many or no size at all.

CAWTGTDTQYF TGTGCCTGGACGGGCACAGATACGCAGTATTTT - TRBJ2-3 11 TRBV30 -
CSARLDTQYF TGCAGTGCTAGATTGGATACGCAGTATTTT - TRBJ2-3 10 TRBV20-1 -
CSARDRTGGYGYTF TGCAGTGCTAGAGATAGGACAGGGGGCTATGGCTACACCTTC TRBD1 TRBJ1-2 14 TRBV20-1 -
CASSAGTGGNQPQHF TGTGCCAGCAGCGCGGGGACAGGGGGCAATCAGCCCCAGCATTTT TRBD1 TRBJ1-5 15 TRBV5-4 -
CASRSNPSGAYEQYF TGTGCCAGCAGGTCCAACCCCTCGGGGGCCTACGAGCAGTACTTC - TRBJ2-7 15 TRBV27 once
CASSFGSKQFF TGTGCCAGCAGCTTCGGGTCTAAGCAGTTCTTC - TRBJ2-1 11 TRBV5-6 -
CATSDSRTAHTQYF TGTGCCACCAGTGATTCCAGGACGGCTCATACGCAGTATTTT - TRBJ2-3 14 TRBV24-1 -
CASSRERNTGELFF TGCGCCAGCAGCCGCGAAAGGAACACCGGGGAGCTGTTTTTT - TRBJ2-2 14 TRBV5-1 -
CASSSFDFQETQYF TGTGCCAGCAGTTCATTTGATTTCCAAGAGACCCAGTACTTC - TRBJ2-5 14 TRBV12-3/TRBV12-4 once
CASSLGASTDTQYF TGTGCCAGCAGCTTGGGTGCTAGCACAGATACGCAGTATTTT - TRBJ2-3 14 TRBV7-2 -
CATSDDRVDTDTQYF TGTGCCACCAGTGATGACAGGGTCGACACAGATACGCAGTATTTT TRBD1 TRBJ2-3 15 TRBV24-1 -
CSAPSGTEAFF TGCAGTGCCCCATCGGGCACTGAAGCTTTCTTT - TRBJ1-1 11 TRBV20-1 -
CASSQDVAGGRNEQFF TGTGCCAGCAGCCAAGACGTCGCGGGGGGTCGCAATGAGCAGTTCTTC TRBD2 TRBJ2-1 16 TRBV4-2 few
CASSPRVSGTDTQYF TGTGCCAGCAGCCCAAGGGTCAGCGGCACAGATACGCAGTATTTT - TRBJ2-3 15 TRBV7-3 -
CASSLMTGGQGGNQPQHF TGTGCCAGCAGTTTAATGACAGGGGGACAGGGTGGCAATCAGCCCCAGCATTTT TRBD1 TRBJ1-5 18 TRBV12-3/TRBV12-4 -
CAAGISSGNTIYF TGTGCCGCAGGCATCTCCTCTGGAAACACCATATATTTT - TRBJ1-3 13 TRBV6-5 -
CASTRTGGIYNEQFF TGTGCCAGCACCCGGACAGGGGGCATTTACAATGAGCAGTTCTTC TRBD1 TRBJ2-1 15 TRBV9 -
CTSSQVTSAGAPYGTDTQYF TGCACCAGCAGCCAAGTTACCTCAGCGGGGGCCCCTTACGGCACAGATACGCAGTATTTT - TRBJ2-3 20 TRBV1 once
CASSRAGQPSYEQYF TGCGCCAGCAGCCGAGCGGGACAGCCTTCCTACGAGCAGTACTTC - TRBJ2-7 15 TRBV4-1 -
CASSPGDLSYEQYF TGTGCCAGCTCACCCGGGGACCTCTCCTACGAGCAGTACTTC - TRBJ2-7 14 TRBV18 -
CASSLNAGMTQPQHF TGTGCCAGCAGCTTAAACGCAGGGATGACTCAGCCCCAGCATTTT - TRBJ1-5 15 TRBV7-2 -
CATCTTRWTEAFF TGTGCCACCTGTACTACCCGTTGGACTGAAGCTTTCTTT - TRBJ1-1 13 TRBV6-6 -
CASSLLAGEQYF TGTGCCAGCAGCCTTCTAGCGGGGGAGCAGTACTTC TRBD2 TRBJ2-7 12 TRBV11-3 once
CASSSLADSNQPQHF TGTGCCAGCAGTTCCCTTGCAGATAGCAATCAGCCCCAGCATTTT - TRBJ1-5 15 TRBV6-1 -
CASSAYRDGYTF TGTGCCAGCAGTGCCTACAGGGATGGCTACACCTTC - TRBJ1-2 12 TRBV25-1 -
CSVGENTGELFF TGCAGCGTTGGAGAGAACACCGGGGAGCTGTTTTTT - TRBJ2-2 12 TRBV29-1 -
CASSFRTAMEGYTF TGTGCCAGCAGTTTTCGGACGGCGATGGAGGGCTACACCTTC - TRBJ1-2 14 TRBV12-3/TRBV12-4 -
CASSSLAGAGQETQYF TGTGCCAGCAGCTCACTAGCGGGGGCCGGCCAAGAGACCCAGTACTTC TRBD2 TRBJ2-5 16 TRBV5-4 -
CATSDPSGGAGEQFF TGTGCCACCAGTGATCCTAGCGGGGGGGCCGGTGAGCAGTTCTTC TRBD2 TRBJ2-1 15 TRBV24-1 -
CASSFTSTSNEQFF TGTGCCAGCAGCTTCACGTCGACTAGCAATGAGCAGTTCTTC - TRBJ2-1 14 TRBV7-9 -
CASTSLGGGPSGANVLTF TGTGCCAGCACTTCCCTAGGGGGCGGACCCTCTGGGGCCAACGTCCTGACTTTC TRBD1 TRBJ2-6 18 TRBV12-3/TRBV12-4 -
CASSPADRSYEKLFF TGTGCCAGCAGCCCAGCGGACAGATCGTATGAAAAACTGTTTTTT - TRBJ1-4 15 TRBV3-1 -